This section outlines one TCR beta chain sequence together with its context. Its antigen is undetermined. These data come from a study of OX40 agonist ivuxolimab in advanced cancers. Study context: People who had prior anti-PD-1, anti-PD-L1 or anti-CTLA-4 therapy could take part, and less than 50% had some.

Sequencing used immunoSEQ multiplex PCR; TCRdb keeps in-frame clones, though not all of them. Among some 24,000 clones, around four fifths were seen once, and the ten largest hold 1.4% to 1.5%. Overall study findings and caveats: Clonal expansion among partial responders at 0.1-3.0 mg/kg ranked near the lowest.

V dropped 5 bases and J dropped 6; count of bases not matched to a gene: 5. The length of the CDR3 is 13 residues. The germline V gene encodes CDR1 SGHTA and CDR2 FQGTGA. This specimen consisted of CD4+ or CD8+ T cells sorted from blood, obtained in a trial of the OX40 agonist ivuxolimab. This receptor was obtained from an adult with an advanced solid tumor such as melanoma, head and neck, liver or kidney cancer. The chain employs TRBV7-3 and TRBJ2-7, with 9 bases that match TRBD1. CDR3 coding DNA: TGTGCCAGCAGCGATAGGACAGGGGCCGAGCAGTACTTC. Amino acids: CASSDRTGAEQYF.